This TCR beta chain was identified in a study of monozygotic twins with inflammatory bowel disease. The study's findings and limits: Patients with IBD had less TCRbeta diversity (inverse Simpson) than their healthy co-twins. Similarity of repertoires did not differ between concordant and discordant twins, possibly from limited power.

As to this clonotype: The antigen remains unidentified.

Used for each TCR library was about 3.5 ug of total RNA. Reprocessing the 5' RACE reads, TCRdb reports a single entry for every CDR3 protein and omits DNA. This sample contains around 380,000 distinct CDR3 sequences. This CDR3 contains 17 residues. Germline CDR1 and CDR2: SGHTA and FQGNSA. The sequencing sample was made of blood. The chain is built from TRBV7-2 and TRBJ2-1; TCRdb returns TRBD2, unconfirmable since there is no DNA. This TCR came from a human donor with ulcerative colitis or Crohn's disease, or a healthy co-twin of an affected twin (not recorded which). The CDR3 loop is CASSLEASGGLYNEQFF.